The TCR beta chain described here comes from a study of Ad26.COV2.S vaccination and SARS-CoV-2 variants. About the research overall: Participants got Ad26.COV2.S intramuscularly, once or twice 56 days apart.

The treatment: around 19 received Ad26.COV2.S at low or high dose, single or two shots; 5 received placebo; per-sample allocation not given. The samples date from day 63 after the first vaccine or placebo injection. The CDR3 has 14 residues. V gave up 6 bases and J gave up 5 bases; unmatched junction bases: 6. Per the germline V gene, CDR1 is MNHEY and CDR2 is SVGAGI. As concerns this clone: The antigen is not known.

TCRdb's table, derived via immunoSEQ multiplex PCR, lists solely in-frame clones and lacks some. This sample has some 290,000 clones, with around 85% found just once. Study outcomes and limitations: Reports say spike-specific CD8+ and CD4+ T cell responses covered substantial breadth after vaccination. People who got the vaccine had more spike-specific TCR breadth than people who got placebo. Total T cell responses, in the TCR breadth and depth analyses, may have been underestimated.

The clonotype comes from a person aged 18-60 years who received the Ad26.COV2.S COVID-19 vaccine or a placebo. Sample: peripheral blood, taken in a trial of Ad26.COV2.S vaccine versus placebo. The rearrangement uses TRBV6-5 and TRBJ2-5, with 10 bases lining up with TRBD1. For the CDR3, the DNA is TGTGCCAGCAGAGGACAGGGGGGGGTTGAGACCCAGTACTTC. Translating it yields CASRGQGGVETQYF.